This record looks at one T cell receptor beta chain sequence and its context. Its antigen is unidentified. This record comes from a study of cytomegalovirus exposure and HLA in healthy donors. Whole-study results and caveats: There were several of the most significant clusters that appeared linked to common viral pathogens in a later analysis. In an earlier analysis, productive rearrangement rates for most beta V segments clustered near 87% or 30%. An analysis was carried out at a later point. It showed that HLA-associated TCR beta chains were more clonally expanded than equally common non-associated chains.

The PCR made use of 60 Vbeta and 13 Jbeta primers. Method: immunoSEQ multiplex PCR; TCRdb's copy keeps in-frame clones and lacks some. Of 150,000 to 250,000 clones listed, around 81% are singletons. This CDR3 contains 11 residues. Germline V lookup: CDR1 DFQATT, CDR2 SNEGSKA (reference sequence). The sequence was obtained from a man between 25 and 39 years old in good health and CMV-seronegative. The V and J genes are TRBV20-1 and TRBJ1-1; D remains unclear. The sequenced material came from PBMCs. The chain's CDR3 is CRPEVNTEAFF. Here the CDR3 DNA reads TGCAGGCCCGAGGTGAACACTGAAGCTTTCTTT.